Listed below are T cell receptor beta chains from one sample, sequenced in a study of human T cells and chemical hapten exposure. Each CDR3 protein gets one entry after TCRdb re-called the RACE reads with MiXCR. Among fewer than 300,000 distinct CDR3 sequences listed, approximately 8.6% were seen once. Sequenced material: whole blood, taken in connection with sensitization to the hapten diphenylcyclopropenone (DPC). All receptors come from a middle-aged woman with alopecia areata. Some clones in this sample may be carry-over from other donors' samples. The conserved cysteine and the conserved F or W are not part of the CDR3 here.

v_call,j_call,cdr3_aa
TRBV19,TRBJ1-5,ATRGPSNQPQH
TRBV28,TRBJ2-7,ASNSRTGNEQY
TRBV7-2,TRBJ1-4,ASSFQGNEKLF
TRBV6-1,TRBJ1-1,ATQSRLTAF
TRBV7-2,TRBJ1-2,ASSLGSSDGYT
TRBV3-1,TRBJ2-7,ASSLPAGEQY
TRBV7-2,TRBJ2-7,ASSSGGKQY
TRBV6-4,TRBJ2-3,AFDLWDPGCTDTQY
TRBV25-1,TRBJ2-7,ASSESGRWASYEQY
TRBV7-2,TRBJ2-7,ASSLGAASYEQY
TRBV7-9,TRBJ2-5,ASSLGPGLAVETQY
TRBV18,TRBJ2-2,ASSPYRESTGELF
TRBV2,TRBJ2-7,ASQGSQTYEQY
TRBV3-1,TRBJ2-3,ASSQDFSTDTQY
TRBV5-1,TRBJ2-2,ASSFRAGRTGELF
TRBV10-3,TRBJ1-1,AIRRLREGTEAF
TRBV28,TRBJ1-2,ASSLGGRSYGYT
TRBV11-2,TRBJ2-1,ASSLEPRGEEF
TRBV12-3/TRBV12-4,TRBJ2-3,ASSLWWADTDTQY
TRBV5-1,TRBJ1-1,ASSLMGTGDTEAF
TRBV4-1,TRBJ2-1,ASSQDLSYNEQF
TRBV7-3,TRBJ2-7,ASSAYPGGRGGEQY
TRBV28,TRBJ2-1,ASSFLGGPSYNEQF
TRBV6-5,TRBJ1-4,ASSYSKVVGKLF
TRBV28,TRBJ2-7,ASSTTLADGYEQY
TRBV9,TRBJ1-5,ASSVDGASQPQH
TRBV27,TRBJ2-1,ASSIDRRLHNEQF
TRBV12-3/TRBV12-4,TRBJ2-3,ASTPPVQTRTQY
TRBV7-8,TRBJ2-5,ASSLNSLQETQY
TRBV14,TRBJ2-2,ASSPWTGGTGELF
TRBV7-2,TRBJ2-1,ASSPRPSGTEQF
TRBV10-3,TRBJ2-3,AIRDSSTDTQY
TRBV7-2,TRBJ2-1,ASSFWTSGSNEQF
TRBV28,TRBJ2-2,ASTLGRDYTGELF
TRBV6-5,TRBJ2-3,ASRNRADTQY
TRBV14,TRBJ2-7,ASSQDPARSYEQY
TRBV24-1,TRBJ2-3,ATSDLGQYTDTQY
TRBV4-3,TRBJ2-5,ASSPRNKQETQY
TRBV27,TRBJ2-1,ASSPTREMSYNEQF
TRBV7-2,TRBJ2-1,ASSPSYEQF
TRBV9,TRBJ2-7,ASSVGQGGYEQY
TRBV7-2,TRBJ2-1,ASSLGTAAGAHGQF